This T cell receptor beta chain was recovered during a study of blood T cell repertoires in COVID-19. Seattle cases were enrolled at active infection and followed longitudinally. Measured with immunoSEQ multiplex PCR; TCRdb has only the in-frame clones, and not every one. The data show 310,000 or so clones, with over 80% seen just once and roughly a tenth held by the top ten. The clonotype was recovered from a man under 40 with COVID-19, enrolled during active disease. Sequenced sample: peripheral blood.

Here the CDR3 DNA reads TGTGCCAGCAGTTTACCCGCCTCAGGGTACAATGAGCAGTTCTTC. This gives the protein CASSLPASGYNEQFF. The chain couples TRBV27 to TRBJ2-1, with D perhaps TRBD1 (5 bases). In germline, CDR1 is MNHEY, CDR2 SMNVEV (reference sequence). This CDR3 is 15 amino acids long. Deletions cut 2 bases from V and 4 bases from J, with 12 bases between.